This note documents a single T cell receptor beta chain sequence. The data stem from a study of blood T cell repertoires in COVID-19. How the authors handled the data: The authors estimated nucleated cell counts from reference gene primer amplification. TCRdb keeps only in-frame clones here, not all; method: immunoSEQ multiplex PCR. V, J and clone size derive from that table, while D and trimming were established from the DNA sequence. Found here are some 240,000 clones, approximately 83% of them singletons; the top ten hold roughly 3.5%. Ages ranged from about 18 to 89 years, with residence in about two dozen US areas. Self-reported history from a screening survey and questionnaire set each donor's cohort. Sequencing used PBMCs or T cells enriched from blood (not recorded which). This clonotype originated in a woman in her thirties or forties with acute COVID-19.

The CDR3 DNA sequence: TGTGCCAGTAGTACCACAAGGTGGCTAGACGGGGCCCAGTACTTC. It encodes CASSTTRWLDGAQYF. V gene TRBV19 combines with J gene TRBJ2-5, with D tentatively TRBD2 (5 bases). Trimming removed 4 bases from V and 9 bases from J, with 21 bases in between. Per germline, CDR1 LNHDA and CDR2 SQIVND (reference sequence). The CDR3 length is 15 residues.